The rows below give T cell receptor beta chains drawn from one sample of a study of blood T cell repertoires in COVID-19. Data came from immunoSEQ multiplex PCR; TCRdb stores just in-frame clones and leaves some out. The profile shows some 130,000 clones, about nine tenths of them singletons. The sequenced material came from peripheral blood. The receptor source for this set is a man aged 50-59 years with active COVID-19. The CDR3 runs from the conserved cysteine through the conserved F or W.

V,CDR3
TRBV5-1,CASSLGGSARKEKLFF
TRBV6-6,CASSPCGRRQNYSYEQYF
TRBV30,CAWSRSSLTDTQYF
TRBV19,CASSIWGEQPQHF
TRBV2,CASSEGLSDTQYF
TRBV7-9,CASSLGSGGRGDTQYF
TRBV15,CATSSASGRARNEQFF
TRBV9,CASSVGGTSGRLGTDTQYF
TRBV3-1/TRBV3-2,CASRPRGPNTEAFF
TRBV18,CASSPTSGGMETQYF
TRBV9,CASSLSAGGVYNEQFF
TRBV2,CASSEVGLAHNEQFF
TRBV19,CASSRAGTSVSGANVLTF
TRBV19,CASSISGFNEKLFF
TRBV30,CAWSVGGSAETQYF
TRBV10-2,CASRLSGTDNEQFF
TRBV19,CASSPSENTEAFF
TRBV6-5,CASRPGQGDGYTF
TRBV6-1,CASSGPGQGFPGELFF
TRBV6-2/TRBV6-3,CASSFGTSGLPSRELFF
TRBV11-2,CASSLGLGEAFF
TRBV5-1,CASSMGPQGSSYNEQFF